The present T cell receptor beta chain was sequenced within a study of shared clonotypes between healthy human individuals. Study overall: The people who gave samples were a couple of women and three men aged 18 to 49. General study results and limits: Blood was the sole source, and tissue repertoires probably differ. In the sorted subsets, rarefaction showed sequencing was incomplete despite large depth.

Remarks on this clone: No antigen is known for it.

Healthy HIV-negative adults without recent acute infections or vaccinations served as donors. Sequencing used immunoSEQ multiplex PCR; TCRdb keeps in-frame clones, though not all of them. The profile shows about 1.5 million clones, 98% of them singletons. Germline V gene data show CDR1 as SNHLY and CDR2 as FYNNEI. V lost 3 bases and J 0 bases, leaving 12 bases between the germline ends. This CDR3 contains 16 residues. The sample taken for sequencing was naive CD4+ T cells sorted from blood. This sample's subset: CD45RA+ positively selected. This TCR was recovered from a young man in good health. The gene calls are TRBV2 and TRBJ1-3; D possibly corresponds to TRBD1 (5 bases). CDR3 sequence: CASSDSRGGSGNTIYF. CDR3 in DNA: TGTGCCAGCAGTGACTCCCGGGGGGGCTCTGGAAACACCATATATTTT.